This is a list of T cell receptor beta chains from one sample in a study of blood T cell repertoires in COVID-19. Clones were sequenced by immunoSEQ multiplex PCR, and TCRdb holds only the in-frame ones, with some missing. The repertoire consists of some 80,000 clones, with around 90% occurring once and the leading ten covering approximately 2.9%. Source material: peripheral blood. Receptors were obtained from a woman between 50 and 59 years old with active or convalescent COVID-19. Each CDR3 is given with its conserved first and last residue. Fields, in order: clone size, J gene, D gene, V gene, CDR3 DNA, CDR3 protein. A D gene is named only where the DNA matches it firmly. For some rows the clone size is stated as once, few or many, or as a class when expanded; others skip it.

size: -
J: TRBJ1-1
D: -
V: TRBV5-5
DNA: TGTGCCAGCAGCTTGGCCGGTATGAACACTGAAGCTTTCTTT
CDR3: CASSLAGMNTEAFF

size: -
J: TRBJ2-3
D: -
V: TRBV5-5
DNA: TGTGCCAGCAGCTTGATCCACAGGCGAACTAGCACAGATACGCAGTATTTT
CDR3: CASSLIHRRTSTDTQYF

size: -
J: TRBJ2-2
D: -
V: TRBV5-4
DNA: TGTGCCAGCAGCTTGGACTGGACTACAGTCGGGACCGGGGAGCTGTTTTTT
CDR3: CASSLDWTTVGTGELFF

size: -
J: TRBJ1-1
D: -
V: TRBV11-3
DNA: TGTGCCAGCAGCGTAGCGAACGGGAACACTGAAGCTTTCTTT
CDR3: CASSVANGNTEAFF

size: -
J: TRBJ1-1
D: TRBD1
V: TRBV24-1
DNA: TGTGCCACCAGTGCTGAACTACAGGGGGGAAGGACTGAAGCTTTCTTT
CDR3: CATSAELQGGRTEAFF

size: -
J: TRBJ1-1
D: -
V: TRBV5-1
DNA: TGCGCCAGCAGCTTGAACTTCCTCCCGAACACTGAAGCTTTCTTT
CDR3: CASSLNFLPNTEAFF

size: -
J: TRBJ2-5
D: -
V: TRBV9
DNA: TGTGCCAGCAGCGCCCGGACTACCGGAGAGACCCAGTACTTC
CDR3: CASSARTTGETQYF

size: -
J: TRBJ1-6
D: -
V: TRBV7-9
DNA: TGTGCCAGCAGCTTAGCGGCCCCCAACCCGAAAATCCACTTT
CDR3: CASSLAAPNPKIHF

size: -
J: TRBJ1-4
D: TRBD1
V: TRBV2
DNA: TGTGCCAGCAGATACCAGGGGGCTATCGGTGAAAAACTGTTTTTT
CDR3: CASRYQGAIGEKLFF

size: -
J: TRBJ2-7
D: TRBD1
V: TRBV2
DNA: TGTGCCAGCCAGGAACAGGGGCCGACGGGGGAGCAGTACTTC
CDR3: CASQEQGPTGEQYF

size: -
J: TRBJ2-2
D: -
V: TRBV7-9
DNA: TGTGCCAGCAGCCCTCTACACACCGGGGAGCTGTTTTTT
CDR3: CASSPLHTGELFF

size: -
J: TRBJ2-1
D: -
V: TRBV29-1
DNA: TGCAGCGGCAGGGGTCGGGGCTCCTACAATGAGCAGTTCTTC
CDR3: CSGRGRGSYNEQFF

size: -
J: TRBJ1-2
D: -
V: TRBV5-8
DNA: TGTGCCAGCAGCTTGGGGCCTCTTGGTAGCCATGGCTACACCTTC
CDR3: CASSLGPLGSHGYTF

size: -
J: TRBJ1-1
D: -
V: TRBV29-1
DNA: TGCAGCGTTGAGGGGGCCTCGGGCACTGAAGCTTTCTTT
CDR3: CSVEGASGTEAFF

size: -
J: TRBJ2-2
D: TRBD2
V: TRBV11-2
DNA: TGTGCCAGCAGCACTGGGACTAGCGGGGTAGTCGGGGAGCTGTTTTTT
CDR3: CASSTGTSGVVGELFF

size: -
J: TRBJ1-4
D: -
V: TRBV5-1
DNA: TGCGCCAGCAGCTTGTCGGTTAATGAAAAACTGTTTTTT
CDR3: CASSLSVNEKLFF

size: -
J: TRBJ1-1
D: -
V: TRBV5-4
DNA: TGTGCCAGCAGGGCCGCCGGCAGGGAGGCTGAAGCTTTCTTT
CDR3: CASRAAGREAEAFF

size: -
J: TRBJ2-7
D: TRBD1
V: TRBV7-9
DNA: TGTGCCAGCAGCCCTGGAGATGGCGGGACAGGGGGAGGCGAGCAGTACTTC
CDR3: CASSPGDGGTGGGEQYF

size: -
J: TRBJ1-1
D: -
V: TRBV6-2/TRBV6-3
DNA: TGTGCCAGCAGTTACGTGCGGGGGACAGAAGCTTTCTTT
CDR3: CASSYVRGTEAFF

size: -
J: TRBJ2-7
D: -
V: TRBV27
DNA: TGTGCCAGCAGTTTTAATTTGGGGGCCGAGCAGTACTTC
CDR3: CASSFNLGAEQYF

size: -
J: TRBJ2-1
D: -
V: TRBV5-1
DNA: TGCGCCAGCAGCAGGGGACTTACCTACAATGAGCAGTTCTTC
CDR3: CASSRGLTYNEQFF

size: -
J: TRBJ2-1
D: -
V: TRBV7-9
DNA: TGTGCCCCCGGTCGTTCCTACAATGAGCAGTTCTTC
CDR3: CAPGRSYNEQFF

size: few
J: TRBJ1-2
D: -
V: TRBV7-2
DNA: TGTGCCAGCAGCTTAGTACAGCCCCCGCGATACACCTTC
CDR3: CASSLVQPPRYTF

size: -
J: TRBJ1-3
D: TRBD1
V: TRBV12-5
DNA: TGTGCTAGTGCCTTTGCAGGGGGGCCTGGTGGAAACACCATATATTTT
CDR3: CASAFAGGPGGNTIYF

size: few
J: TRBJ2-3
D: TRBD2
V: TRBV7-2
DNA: TGTGCCAGCAGCTTAGCTGGGACTAGGATTTCAGATACGCAGTATTTT
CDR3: CASSLAGTRISDTQYF

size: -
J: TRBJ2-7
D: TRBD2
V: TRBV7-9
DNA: TGTGCCAGCAGCTGGAAGCGGGGGAGACACTACGAGCAGTACTTC
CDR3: CASSWKRGRHYEQYF

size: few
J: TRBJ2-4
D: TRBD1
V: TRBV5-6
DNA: TGTGCCAGCAGACCGACAGGGGAAAACATTCAGTACTTC
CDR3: CASRPTGENIQYF

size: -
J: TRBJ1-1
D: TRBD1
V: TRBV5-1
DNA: TGCGCCAGCAGCTTGGAAGCTACAGGGGGGGATCCTGAAGCTTTCTTT
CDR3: CASSLEATGGDPEAFF

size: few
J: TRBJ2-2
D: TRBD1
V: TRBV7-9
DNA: TGTGCCAGCAGCTTAGGGGACAGGGGGCGCGCCGGGGAGCTGTTTTTT
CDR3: CASSLGDRGRAGELFF

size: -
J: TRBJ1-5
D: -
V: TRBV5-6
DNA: TGTGCCAGCAGCTTGGCGGGGGGGAATCAGCCCCAGCATTTT
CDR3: CASSLAGGNQPQHF

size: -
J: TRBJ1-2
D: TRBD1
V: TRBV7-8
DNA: TGTGCCAGCAGCCTAACAGGGGCGGGGATCGAGTATGGCTACACCTTC
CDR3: CASSLTGAGIEYGYTF

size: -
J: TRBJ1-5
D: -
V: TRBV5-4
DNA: TGTGCCAGCAGCTTGGGTGGCAGATACAATCAGCCCCAGCATTTT
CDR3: CASSLGGRYNQPQHF

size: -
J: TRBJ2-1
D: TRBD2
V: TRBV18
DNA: TGTGCCAGCTCACCACCGATGCTAGCGGGGGCCTCTTTCTTC
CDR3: CASSPPMLAGASFF

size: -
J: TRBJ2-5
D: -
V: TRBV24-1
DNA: TGTGCCACCAGTGACCCCCAGGAGACCCAGTACTTC
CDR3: CATSDPQETQYF

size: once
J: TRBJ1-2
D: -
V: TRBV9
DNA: TGTGCCAGCAGCTCGGCCAGGGCACATGGCTACACCTTC
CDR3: CASSSARAHGYTF

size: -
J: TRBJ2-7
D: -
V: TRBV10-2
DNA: TGCGCCAGCAGTGAGGTCGGGTACGAGCAGTACTTC
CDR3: CASSEVGYEQYF

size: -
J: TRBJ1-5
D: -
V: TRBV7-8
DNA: TGTGCCAGCAGCTTAGCGGAAAGGACACTCAATCAGCCCCAGCATTTT
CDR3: CASSLAERTLNQPQHF

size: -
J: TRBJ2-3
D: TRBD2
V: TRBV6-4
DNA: TGTGCCAGCAGTGACACCTCGGGACTAGCGGGGGGCCTCGGCACAGATACGCAGTATTTT
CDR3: CASSDTSGLAGGLGTDTQYF

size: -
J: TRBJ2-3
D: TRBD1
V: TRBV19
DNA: TGTGCCAGCAGGGGGTGGGTCGAAGGAGATACGCAGTATTTT
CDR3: CASRGWVEGDTQYF

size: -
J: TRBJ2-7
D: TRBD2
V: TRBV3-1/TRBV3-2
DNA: TGTGCCAGCAGCTGGGCCGGGACTAAGGCCTACGAGCAGTACTTC
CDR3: CASSWAGTKAYEQYF

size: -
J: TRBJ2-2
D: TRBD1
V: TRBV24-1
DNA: TGTGCCACCAGTGACCCCGGGACAGGGGGAACCGGGGAGCTGTTTTTT
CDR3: CATSDPGTGGTGELFF

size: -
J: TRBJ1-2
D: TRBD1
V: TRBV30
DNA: TGTGCCTGGAGACGGACAGGGGGGTATGGCTACACCTTC
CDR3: CAWRRTGGYGYTF

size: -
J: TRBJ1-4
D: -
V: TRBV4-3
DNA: TGCGCCAGCAGCCAAGATCCCCAGGGACTGGACACTGAAAAACTGTTTTTT
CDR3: CASSQDPQGLDTEKLFF

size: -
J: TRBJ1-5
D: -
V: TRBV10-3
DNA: TGTGCCATCAGTGAGGGGCAGAGGGCCACACAGCCCCAGCATTTT
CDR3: CAISEGQRATQPQHF

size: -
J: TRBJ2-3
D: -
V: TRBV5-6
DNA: TGTGCCAGCAGCTTAACGGGTAGCGGCACAGATACGCAGTATTTT
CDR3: CASSLTGSGTDTQYF

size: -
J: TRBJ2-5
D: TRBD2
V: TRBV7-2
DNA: TGTGCCAGCAGCTTGGGGGGGCAAGAGACCCAGTACTTC
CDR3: CASSLGGQETQYF

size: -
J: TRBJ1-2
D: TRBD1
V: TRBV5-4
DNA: TGTGCCAGCAGCTCTGCCGGGACAGTATTGACGTATGGCTACACCTTC
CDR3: CASSSAGTVLTYGYTF

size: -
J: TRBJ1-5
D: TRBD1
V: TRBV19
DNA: TGTGCCAGTAGTCCCTCGGCGGGGACAGGAGGGGGGCCCCAGCATTTT
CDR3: CASSPSAGTGGGPQHF

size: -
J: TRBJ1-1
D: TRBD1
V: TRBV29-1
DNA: TGCAGCGTTGAAGAGGGTCAGGGGGCAAACACTGAAGCTTTCTTT
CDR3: CSVEEGQGANTEAFF

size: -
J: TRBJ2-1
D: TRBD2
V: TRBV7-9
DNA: TGTGCCAGCAGCCCTCCAGGACTAGCGGGGGGGCGGAATGAGCAGTTCTTC
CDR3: CASSPPGLAGGRNEQFF

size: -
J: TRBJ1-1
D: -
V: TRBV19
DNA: TGTGCCAGCCAACAGGGGAACACTGAAGCTTTCTTT
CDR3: CASQQGNTEAFF